The clone carrying this T cell receptor (delta chain) was picked up many times. Its antigen remains unknown. This record comes from a study of γδ T cells in repeated Plasmodium falciparum infection. Background on the study: Malian children with intense seasonal malaria exposure were compared with matched Australian children. Study results and caveats: Repeated controlled infections reportedly drove waves of new clonotype selection in Vdelta2-negative, mostly Vdelta1+, gammadelta repertoires. Vgamma9/Vdelta2+ repertoires stayed stably polyclonal over time and infection.

V shed 0 bases and J 1 base; nucleotides not matched to a gene: 12. Germline V gene data show CDR1 as GEAIGNYY and CDR2 as EKD. This CDR3 region has 18 residues. Gammadelta T cells were flow-sorted from PBMC into Vgamma9/Vdelta2+ and Vdelta2-negative populations for bulk analysis. Each sorted gammadelta sample had TRG and TRD chains sequenced. TCRdb reanalyzed the multiplex PCR reads using CATT. The table has tens of thousands of delta-chain clones, approximately 1.5% seen once. This clonotype was sampled from a pool of human donors (malaria-infected and uninfected, not separated). The V gene is TRDV2, the J gene TRDJ1; TRDD3 agrees at 8 bases. Sequences were obtained from gamma-delta T cells from blood. For the CDR3, the DNA is TGTGCCTGTGACACCGGGATACGCGAGGTAGGACGCACCGATAAACTCATCTTT. Translation: CACDTGIREVGRTDKLIF.